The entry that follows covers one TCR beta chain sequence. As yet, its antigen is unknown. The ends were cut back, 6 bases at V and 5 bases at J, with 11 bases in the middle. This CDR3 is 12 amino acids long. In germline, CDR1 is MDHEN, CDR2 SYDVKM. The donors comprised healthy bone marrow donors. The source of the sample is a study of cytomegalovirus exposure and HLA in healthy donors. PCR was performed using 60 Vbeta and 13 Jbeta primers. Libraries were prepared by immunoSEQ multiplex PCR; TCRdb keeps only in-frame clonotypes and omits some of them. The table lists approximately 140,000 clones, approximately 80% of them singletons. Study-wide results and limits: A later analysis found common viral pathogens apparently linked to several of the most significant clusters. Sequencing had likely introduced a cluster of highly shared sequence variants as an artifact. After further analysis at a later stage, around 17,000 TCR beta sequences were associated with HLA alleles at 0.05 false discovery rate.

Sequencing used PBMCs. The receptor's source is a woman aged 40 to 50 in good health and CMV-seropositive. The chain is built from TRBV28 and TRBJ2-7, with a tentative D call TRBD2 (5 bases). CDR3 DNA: TGTGCCAGCAGGTGGACCGGGAACGAGCAGTACTTC. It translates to CASRWTGNEQYF.